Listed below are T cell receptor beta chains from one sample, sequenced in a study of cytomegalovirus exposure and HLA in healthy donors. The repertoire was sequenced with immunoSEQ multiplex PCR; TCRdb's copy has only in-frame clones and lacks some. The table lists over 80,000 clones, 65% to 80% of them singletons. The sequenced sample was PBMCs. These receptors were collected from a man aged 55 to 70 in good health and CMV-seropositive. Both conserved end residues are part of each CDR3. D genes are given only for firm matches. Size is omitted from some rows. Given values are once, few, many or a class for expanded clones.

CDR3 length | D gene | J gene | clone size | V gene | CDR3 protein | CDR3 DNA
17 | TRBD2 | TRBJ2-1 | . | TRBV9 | CASSPPGGTSGYNEQFF | TGTGCCAGCAGCCCCCCCGGAGGGACTAGCGGATACAATGAGCAGTTCTTC
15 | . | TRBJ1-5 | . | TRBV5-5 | CASSSAGFSNQPQHF | TGTGCCAGCAGCTCGGCAGGGTTTAGCAATCAGCCCCAGCATTTT
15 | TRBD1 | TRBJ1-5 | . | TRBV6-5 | CASSSQGFSNQPQHF | TGTGCCAGCAGTTCACAGGGGTTTAGCAATCAGCCCCAGCATTTT
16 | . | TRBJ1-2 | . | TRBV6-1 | CASSVGLGPFGYGYTF | TGTGCCAGCAGTGTGGGGCTAGGGCCGTTTGGCTATGGCTACACCTTC
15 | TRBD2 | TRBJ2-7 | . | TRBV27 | CASSYQGGGAYEQYF | TGTGCCAGCAGTTATCAGGGCGGGGGGGCCTACGAGCAGTACTTC
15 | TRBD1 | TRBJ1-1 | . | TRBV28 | CASNKRTGGRVEAFF | TGTGCCAGCAACAAAAGGACAGGGGGCAGGGTTGAAGCTTTCTTT
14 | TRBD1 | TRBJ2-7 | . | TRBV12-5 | CASGFRDRVDEQYF | TGTGCTAGTGGTTTCCGGGACAGGGTCGACGAGCAGTACTTC
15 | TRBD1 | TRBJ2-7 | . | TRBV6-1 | CASRDGTGGSYEQYF | TGTGCCAGCAGAGACGGGACAGGGGGCTCCTACGAGCAGTACTTC
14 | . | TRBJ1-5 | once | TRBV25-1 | CASSGLGANQPQHF | TGTGCCAGCAGTGGACTGGGGGCGAATCAGCCCCAGCATTTT
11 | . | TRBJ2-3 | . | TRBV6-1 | CATGLTDTQYF | TGTGCCACCGGACTAACAGATACGCAGTATTTT
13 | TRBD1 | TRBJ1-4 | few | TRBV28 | CASSLYRGEKLFF | TGTGCCAGCAGTTTATACAGGGGAGAAAAACTGTTTTTT
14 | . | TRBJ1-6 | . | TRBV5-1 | CASRSTSYNSPLHF | TGCGCCAGCCGCAGTACCTCCTATAATTCACCCCTCCACTTT
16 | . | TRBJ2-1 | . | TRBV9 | CASTPGRRSSYNEQFF | TGTGCCAGCACCCCCGGCAGGAGGAGCTCTTACAATGAGCAGTTCTTC
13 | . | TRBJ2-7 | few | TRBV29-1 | CSVEVGTTYEQYF | TGCAGCGTTGAAGTGGGGACAACCTACGAGCAGTACTTC
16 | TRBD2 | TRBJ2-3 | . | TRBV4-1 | CASSQELAGGPGTQYF | TGCGCCAGCAGCCAGGAACTAGCGGGGGGGCCAGGTACGCAGTATTTT
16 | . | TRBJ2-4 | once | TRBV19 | CASSTRGDRAKNIQYF | TGTGCCAGTAGTACCAGGGGCGATCGGGCCAAAAACATTCAGTACTTC
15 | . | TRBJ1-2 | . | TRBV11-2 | CASSLGGGGDDGYTF | TGTGCCAGCAGCTTAGGGGGGGGTGGGGATGACGGCTACACCTTC
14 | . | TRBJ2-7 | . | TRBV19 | CASSNRVLGYEQYF | TGTGCCAGTAGCAACAGGGTACTGGGCTACGAGCAGTACTTC
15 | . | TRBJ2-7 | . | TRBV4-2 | CASSQVVGGNYEQYF | TGTGCCAGCAGCCAAGTTGTTGGGGGGAACTACGAGCAGTACTTC
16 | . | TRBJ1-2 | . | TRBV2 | CASSESRDTYNYGYTF | TGTGCCAGCAGTGAAAGCCGAGACACGTATAACTATGGCTACACCTTC
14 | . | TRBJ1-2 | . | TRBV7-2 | CASSLQAANYGYTF | TGTGCCAGCAGCTTACAGGCCGCTAACTATGGCTACACCTTC
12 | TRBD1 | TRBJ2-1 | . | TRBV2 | CASSGGGYEQFF | TGTGCCAGCAGTGGAGGGGGCTATGAGCAGTTCTTC
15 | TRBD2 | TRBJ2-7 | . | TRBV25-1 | CASTTSGGYSYEQYF | TGTGCCAGCACCACCAGCGGGGGGTACTCCTACGAGCAGTACTTC
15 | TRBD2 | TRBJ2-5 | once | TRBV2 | CASSISSGGSGTQYF | TGTGCCAGCAGTATATCTAGCGGGGGGTCGGGGACCCAGTACTTC
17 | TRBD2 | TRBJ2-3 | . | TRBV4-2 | CASSQEGGGAVTDTQYF | TGTGCCAGCAGCCAAGAGGGCGGGGGGGCCGTCACAGATACGCAGTATTTT
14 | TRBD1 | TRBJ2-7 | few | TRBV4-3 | CASSPYRGSYEQYF | TGCGCCAGCAGCCCCTACAGGGGTAGCTACGAGCAGTACTTC
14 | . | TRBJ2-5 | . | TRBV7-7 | CASSLLGLQETQYF | TGTGCTAGCAGCTTGCTCGGGTTGCAAGAGACCCAGTACTTC
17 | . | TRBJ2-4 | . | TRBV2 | CASTRGTGVWAKNIQYF | TGTGCCAGCACCCGAGGAACGGGAGTGTGGGCCAAAAACATTCAGTACTTC
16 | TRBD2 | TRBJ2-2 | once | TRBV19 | CASSATSGSNTGELFF | TGTGCCAGTAGTGCCACTAGCGGGTCGAACACCGGGGAGCTGTTTTTT
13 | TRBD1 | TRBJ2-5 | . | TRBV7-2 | CASSPGQGRSQYF | TGTGCCAGCAGCCCCGGACAGGGAAGGTCCCAGTACTTC
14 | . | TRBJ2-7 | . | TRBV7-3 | CASSPAQGSHEQYF | TGTGCCAGCAGCCCCGCCCAGGGATCCCACGAGCAGTACTTC
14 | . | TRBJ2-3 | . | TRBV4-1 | CASSSPLFGDTQYF | TGCGCCAGCAGCTCCCCCCTATTCGGAGATACGCAGTATTTT